Presented here are 12 T cell receptor beta chains from one specimen sequenced in a study of patients and donors after allogeneic stem cell transplantation. TCRdb re-analysed the RT-PCR reads in MiXCR, keeping a single row per CDR3 protein. The data show about 960,000 distinct CDR3 sequences, roughly 18% seen once. Input material: blood, either unsorted or a sorted T cell fraction (not recorded which). The receptor source for this set is a human donor who was either an allogeneic HSCT recipient or a stem cell or donor lymphocyte infusion donor (not recorded which). It is not recorded whose cells these are; they may come from a transplant donor.

This clonotype was seen at least ten times. An end of the junction does not agree with germline; a read error may underlie this. The chain has TRBV5-1 and TRBJ1-1; tentative D call: TRBD1 (5 bases). CDR1 SGHRS and CDR2 YFSETQ come from the germline V gene. The CDR3 extends over 15 amino acids. CDR3 in DNA: TGTGCCAGCAGCGTAGCAGGGACGGGGAACACTGAAGCTTTCTTT. Its translation is CASSVAGTGNTEAFF.

This clonotype was seen only a few times. The chain joins TRBV7-3 to TRBJ1-1; D may be TRBD1 (6 bases). This CDR3 has 15 amino acids. V shed 5 bases and J shed 4 bases, with 17 bases lying between them. Germline values: CDR1 SGHTA, CDR2 FQGTGA. DNA of the CDR3: TGTGCCAGCAGCCCTGAGAACAGGGAGGGCACTGAAGCTTTCTTT. Protein product: CASSPENREGTEAFF.

The chain recombines TRBV6-1 with TRBJ1-1, with D possibly matching TRBD1 (6 bases). Germline CDR1 and CDR2: MNHNS and SASEGT. The CDR3 sequence is 13 residues long. The germline V and J ends were trimmed by 7 bases and 7 bases, with 16 bases remaining between them. CDR3 sequence: CASITGPVGEAFF. The CDR3 DNA sequence: TGTGCCAGCATAACAGGGCCGGTTGGTGAAGCTTTCTTT.

This clonotype was seen a few times. V gene TRBV24-1 combines with J gene TRBJ2-5; 8 nucleotides align to TRBD1. Germline-derived CDR1 and CDR2 are KGHDR and SFDVKD. V lost 3 bases and J lost 4; bases outside the gene matches: 6. This CDR3 is 15 amino acids long. The CDR3 loop reads CATSDLGQGIETQYF. CDR3 DNA sequence: TGTGCCACCAGTGATCTTGGACAGGGAATAGAGACCCAGTACTTC.

The chain uses TRBV20-1 and TRBJ1-2; D ambiguous. CDR1 and CDR2 (germline): DFQATT, SNEGSKA (reference sequence). CDR3 size: 14 residues. V lost 3 bases to trimming and J lost 3 bases, with 14 bases between them. The CDR3 DNA sequence: TGCAGTGCTAGGTTACTGGGAAGGGACTATGGCTACACCTTC. Amino acid sequence: CSARLLGRDYGYTF.

The rearrangement uses TRBV3-1 and TRBJ2-7; no firm D call. CDR1 is LGHDT, CDR2 YNNKEL, per germline (reference sequence). Trimming took 2 bases from V and 4 from J, leaving 12 bases between them. The CDR3 covers 14 residues. The CDR3 sequence is CASSQKYQRYEQYF. DNA for the CDR3: TGTGCCAGCAGCCAAAAATACCAGCGATACGAGCAGTACTTC.

Only a few counts were recorded for this clonotype. The V call is TRBV4-2, the J call TRBJ1-1; 8 bases fit TRBD1. Germline loops: CDR1 LGHNA, CDR2 YNFKEQ. There are 15 residues in the CDR3. Germline trimming cut 3 bases from V and 5 bases from J; bases unmatched to any gene: 8. This CDR3 is CASSQGKGDRTEAFF. CDR3 sequence (DNA): TGTGCCAGCAGCCAGGGGAAAGGGGACAGGACTGAAGCTTTCTTT.

V and J are TRBV24-1 and TRBJ2-1, with TRBD1 matching 8 bases. CDR3 length: 15 residues. V was clipped by 3 bases and J by 7 bases; unmatched bases: 7. Germline values: CDR1 KGHDR, CDR2 SFDVKD. CDR3 sequence reads: CATSDDYRGDNEQFF. The CDR3 coding sequence is TGTGCCACCAGTGATGATTACAGGGGGGATAATGAGCAGTTCTTC.

This clonotype was detected only a few times. The CDR3: CASRAGMGTEAFF. The CDR3 coding sequence is TGTGCCAGCAGGGCAGGGATGGGCACTGAAGCTTTCTTT. The genes are TRBV3-1 and TRBJ1-1; possible D gene TRBD1, 5 bases. The CDR3 spans 13 residues. Germline CDR1 is LGHDT and CDR2 is YNNKEL (reference sequence). V lost 6 bases, J lost 4 bases, and 12 bases lay in between.

This clonotype was recorded a few times. The chain carries TRBV4-1 and TRBJ2-1; D perhaps matches TRBD2 (6 bases). CDR3 length: 15 residues. Trimming took off 0 bases at V and 8 bases at J, with 14 bases between the two ends. Looked up from germline, CDR1 is MGHRA and CDR2 is YSYEKL. The CDR3 loop reads CASSQEGLRDHEQFF. The DNA for the CDR3 is TGCGCCAGCAGCCAAGAAGGATTGCGGGACCATGAGCAGTTCTTC.

This clonotype was seen a few times. V is TRBV6-2 or TRBV6-3 and J is TRBJ1-1; the match to TRBD1 covers 9 bases. CDR3 length: 15 amino acids. Germline V gene data show CDR1 as MNHEY and CDR2 as SVGEGT. V lost 5 bases, J lost 5 bases, and 9 bases stayed unmatched. CDR3 sequence (DNA): TGTGCCAGCAGTGCTCCGGGACAGGGAGGAACTGAAGCTTTCTTT. Encoded protein: CASSAPGQGGTEAFF.

The chain combines TRBV12-3 or TRBV12-4 with TRBJ1-2; tentatively, D is TRBD1 (6 bases). The CDR3 sequence is 11 residues long. Trimming removed 8 bases at V and 6 bases at J, with 10 bases between. The CDR3, as DNA: TGTGCCAGCGGAGGGACACATGGCTACACCTTC. Its protein is CASGGTHGYTF.